A selection of T cell receptor beta chains follows, all from one sample in a study of T cell repertoires in cytomegalovirus infection. TCRdb analysed the reads with MiXCR anew, one entry per CDR3 protein. This sample has approximately 910,000 distinct CDR3 sequences, with approximately 30% found just once. No antigen has been assigned to these receptors. Sample: cultured CD8+ T cells from PBMCs, taken from culture after CMV antigen stimulation. Source of these receptors: a human donor in good health (CMV status not recorded). Some clones in this sample may be carry-over from other donors' samples. CDR3s include the opening cysteine and the closing phenylalanine or tryptophan. A D gene is named only where the DNA matches it firmly. Part of the rows lack a size; the others show once, few, many or a class for expanded clones.

V	size	D	J	length	DNA	CDR3
TRBV4-2	many	NA	TRBJ1-5	16	TGTGCCAGCAGCCAAGTCCATCAACCCATTACGGGGCCCCAGCATTTT	CASSQVHQPITGPQHF
TRBV6-1	few	TRBD2	TRBJ2-1	17	TGTGCCAGCAGTGGGGGCGGGGGGGCCCCATCCTACAATGAGCAGTTCTTC	CASSGGGGAPSYNEQFF
TRBV5-1	NA	NA	TRBJ2-7	16	TGCGCCAGCAGCTTTACAGGCGCTACACTATCCTACGAGCAGTACTTC	CASSFTGATLSYEQYF
TRBV6-5	few	NA	TRBJ1-5	15	TGTGCCAGCAGTGGTAGACCTTATAGCAATCAGCCCCAGCATTTT	CASSGRPYSNQPQHF
TRBV6-2/TRBV6-3	NA	NA	TRBJ1-5	13	TGTGCCAGCTCGGTCAACGTTGGTCAGCCCCAGCATTTT	CASSVNVGQPQHF
TRBV6-5	NA	TRBD2	TRBJ2-3	20	TGTGCCAGCAGTTACTCGGGACTAGCGGGGGGGATTCCTAGCACAGATACGCAGTATTTT	CASSYSGLAGGIPSTDTQYF
TRBV4-1	many	TRBD2	TRBJ2-1	16	TGCGCCAGCAGCCAAGATGATAGCGGGGGGTACAATGAGCAGTTCTTC	CASSQDDSGGYNEQFF
TRBV12-3/TRBV12-4	NA	NA	TRBJ1-1	13	TGTGCCAGCAGTTTAAATGAAGTTTCAAAAGCTTTCTTT	CASSLNEVSKAFF
TRBV5-6	few	TRBD1	TRBJ1-1	15	TGTGCCAGCAGCGGACCGACAGGGGGCTACACTGAAGCTTTCTTT	CASSGPTGGYTEAFF
TRBV7-2	few	TRBD1	TRBJ1-5	18	TGTGCCAGCAGCTCCGCGTTTCGACAGGGAGTCGGCAATCAGCCCCAGCATTTT	CASSSAFRQGVGNQPQHF
TRBV5-1	NA	NA	TRBJ2-3	14	TGCGCCAGCAGCTCCCTTACTCCGGGGGATACGCAGTATTTT	CASSSLTPGDTQYF
TRBV12-3/TRBV12-4	many	TRBD1	TRBJ2-7	16	TGTGCCAGCAGCGTAAGATCTGACAGGGGTTACTACGAGCAGTACTTC	CASSVRSDRGYYEQYF
TRBV7-2	few	TRBD1	TRBJ1-2	14	TGTGCCAGCAGCCTTCCGGGACAGGGTGATGGCTACACCTTC	CASSLPGQGDGYTF
TRBV15	few	NA	TRBJ2-1	14	TGTGCCACCAGGAACCCTCTTTCCTACAATGAGCAGTTCTTC	CATRNPLSYNEQFF
TRBV7-9	many	TRBD1	TRBJ1-6	16	TGTGCCAGCAGCTCCGACAGGGTATCCTATAATTCACCCCTCCACTTT	CASSSDRVSYNSPLHF
TRBV6-6	few	NA	TRBJ1-2	14	TGTGCCAGCAGTTACGAACAGGGATTATATGGCTACACCTTC	CASSYEQGLYGYTF
TRBV5-6	NA	TRBD1	TRBJ1-5	15	TGTGCCAGCAGCGCCTTTGGACAGGGACACCAGCCCCAGCATTTT	CASSAFGQGHQPQHF
TRBV12-3/TRBV12-4	NA	TRBD1	TRBJ2-2	15	TGTGCCAGCAGACCGTGGGACAGTCAATCCGGGGAGCTGTTTTTT	CASRPWDSQSGELFF
TRBV7-9	NA	NA	TRBJ2-4	16	TGTGCCAGCCAATTCGGCTTCTCGGGACGGACAAACATTCAGTACTTC	CASQFGFSGRTNIQYF
TRBV7-9	NA	NA	TRBJ1-1	12	TGTGCCAGCAGGTCCCGGGTCACTGAAGCTTTCTTT	CASRSRVTEAFF
TRBV12-3/TRBV12-4	NA	NA	TRBJ2-3	14	TGTGCCAGCAGTTTTGGGGACACCCCGCATACGCAGTATTTT	CASSFGDTPHTQYF
TRBV6-2/TRBV6-3	few	NA	TRBJ2-2	15	TGTGCCAGCAGTTACGTCAGCGCGAACACCGGGGAGCTGTTTTTT	CASSYVSANTGELFF
TRBV7-9	few	NA	TRBJ2-5	14	TGTGCCAGCAGCTTTACTGATAGGGGCGAGACCCAGTACTTC	CASSFTDRGETQYF
TRBV7-2	many	NA	TRBJ2-2	15	TGTGCCAGCAGCTTGTTCCAGGAACACACCGGGGAGCTGTTTTTT	CASSLFQEHTGELFF
TRBV6-5	few	NA	TRBJ1-1	17	TGTGCCAGCAGCCAGGACAGTCTTTTGCCCATGAACACTGAAGCTTTCTTT	CASSQDSLLPMNTEAFF
TRBV7-3	few	NA	TRBJ2-2	18	TGTGCCAGCAGCCTTGGTCCCGGGACTGGGATAAACACCGGGGAGCTGTTTTTT	CASSLGPGTGINTGELFF
TRBV6-6	few	TRBD1	TRBJ2-5	15	TGTGCCAGCAGTCCGCCCCGGGACAGGGAAGAGACCCAGTACTTC	CASSPPRDREETQYF
TRBV4-3	few	NA	TRBJ2-1	18	TGCGCCAGCAGCCAAGAGACGGGGGCGCAGGTAGCCTACAATGAGCAGTTCTTC	CASSQETGAQVAYNEQFF